These T cell receptor beta chains were read from a single sample in a study of beta chain features in type 1 diabetes. Produced via immunoSEQ multiplex PCR; TCRdb's table is partial and in-frame only. Of about 360,000 clones listed, around an eighth are singletons. The sample comprised naive CD4+ T cells from blood. The receptors come from a man younger than 35 in good health. CDR3s include the opening cysteine and the closing phenylalanine or tryptophan. The order of the fields is V gene, J gene, clone size, D gene, CDR3 DNA, CDR3 protein. D genes are given only for firm matches. The size field is filled for only some rows; it gives once, few, many or a size class.

TRBV30,TRBJ2-1,few,-,TGTGCCTGGACCCCTAGCGACGACCTCAATGAGCAGTTCTTC,CAWTPSDDLNEQFF
TRBV28,TRBJ2-5,few,TRBD1,TGTGCCAGCAGTCTGGACAGGGGAGGGGTTTGGACCCAGTACTTC,CASSLDRGGVWTQYF
TRBV2,TRBJ2-5,-,TRBD2,TGTGCAAGCGGCAAGGGGAGGGAAGAGACCCAGTACTTC,CASGKGREETQYF
TRBV7-8,TRBJ2-5,few,TRBD2,TGTGCCAGCAGCAGAACTAGCGGGAGCCCTTCGCAGTACTTC,CASSRTSGSPSQYF
TRBV28,TRBJ2-5,-,-,TGTGCCAGCAGTCTTTTTCAAGAGACCCAGTACTTC,CASSLFQETQYF
TRBV6-6,TRBJ1-5,-,-,TGTGCCAGCAGCAATTATCAGCCCCAGCATTTT,CASSNYQPQHF
TRBV28,TRBJ2-7,-,-,TGTGCCAGCAGTGGACACCCCGGGCGCGAGCAGTACTTC,CASSGHPGREQYF
TRBV18,TRBJ2-1,-,TRBD2,TGTGCCAGCTCACCAGAACTAGCGGGGCAGTTCTTC,CASSPELAGQFF
TRBV4-2,TRBJ1-1,-,TRBD1,TGTGCCAGCAGGAGGGGACAGATGAACACTGAAGCTTTCTTT,CASRRGQMNTEAFF
TRBV28,TRBJ2-5,few,-,TGTGCCAGCAGAACGAGAGAGACCCAGTACTTC,CASRTRETQYF
TRBV7-9,TRBJ1-2,few,TRBD1,TGTGCCAGCAGCCTATATACAGGGGGCGCATTCTTGGGGTTTAATGGCTACACCTTC,CASSLYTGGAFLGFNGYTF
TRBV18,TRBJ2-3,-,-,TGTGCCAGCTCACCACCAACGCGTGCTAGCACAGATACGCAGTATTTT,CASSPPTRASTDTQYF
TRBV30,TRBJ2-5,few,TRBD2,TGTGCCTGGAGCCAAGGACTAGCGGGGCGGGAGACCCAGTACTTC,CAWSQGLAGRETQYF
TRBV6-5,TRBJ2-2,few,TRBD1,TGTGCCAGCAGCTTAGGACAGGGCTTTACCGGGGAGCTGTTTTTT,CASSLGQGFTGELFF
TRBV6-5,TRBJ1-3,few,-,TGTGCCAGCATGCGGAGTCCTGGAAACACCATATATTTT,CASMRSPGNTIYF
TRBV2,TRBJ2-7,-,-,TGTGCCACCTCCCAAGTAAGCGACGAGCAGTACTTC,CATSQVSDEQYF
TRBV5-4,TRBJ2-1,-,TRBD2,TGTGCCAGCAGCTCAACGATATTCACCGGGGGGGGTACCTACAATGAGCAGTTCTTC,CASSSTIFTGGGTYNEQFF
TRBV29-1,TRBJ2-1,few,TRBD2,TGCAGCGTTGAACTGCTTAGCGGGAACTACAATGAGCAGTTCTTC,CSVELLSGNYNEQFF
TRBV7-2,TRBJ2-2,-,TRBD2,TGTGCCAGCAGCTTAGATTTGTCTAGCGGGAGGACCGGGGAGCTGTTTTTT,CASSLDLSSGRTGELFF
TRBV28,TRBJ2-4,-,-,TGTGCCAGCAGTTTCGGAAGGGGGGGAGCCAAAAACATTCAGTACTTC,CASSFGRGGAKNIQYF
TRBV4-3,TRBJ2-7,-,TRBD2,TGCGCCAGCAGCCTAGCGGGAGCCTACGAGCAGTACTTC,CASSLAGAYEQYF
TRBV7-9,TRBJ2-1,few,TRBD1,TGTGCCAGCAGCACAACCGGGACAGGGACCAATGAGCAGTTCTTC,CASSTTGTGTNEQFF
TRBV30,TRBJ2-1,few,TRBD1,TGTGCCTGGAGTGAGGACAGGACAATTGGGGCCTCCTACAATGAGCAGTTCTTC,CAWSEDRTIGASYNEQFF
TRBV7-9,TRBJ2-1,-,TRBD1,TGTGCCAGCAGCTTCCAGGGGGCGCAGGGGTACAATGAGCAGTTCTTC,CASSFQGAQGYNEQFF
TRBV7-2,TRBJ2-7,few,-,TGTGCCAGCAGACCATGGGGAGACTCAACCAACGAGCAGTACTTC,CASRPWGDSTNEQYF
TRBV7-9,TRBJ2-2,-,TRBD1,TGTGCCACAAGACAGGGGGCAAACACCGGGGAGCTGTTTTTT,CATRQGANTGELFF
TRBV7-9,TRBJ1-1,-,-,TGTGCCAGCAGCCCACAGGAGAACACTGAAGCTTTCTTT,CASSPQENTEAFF
TRBV5-1,TRBJ2-7,few,-,TGCGCCAGCAGAACGTTCAGCTCCTACGAGCAGTACTTC,CASRTFSSYEQYF
TRBV5-1,TRBJ2-3,-,TRBD1,TGCGCCAGCAGCTTGGGACAGGGCAGCACAGATACGCAGTATTTT,CASSLGQGSTDTQYF
TRBV18,TRBJ2-1,once,-,TGTGCCAGCTCACCTATATCGGGACTTAGGGGCTTCTACAATGAGCAGTTCTTC,CASSPISGLRGFYNEQFF
TRBV7-3,TRBJ2-1,-,TRBD2,TGTGCCAGCAGCTTAAAGGCGGGGGGGCTAGATGAGCAGTTCTTC,CASSLKAGGLDEQFF
TRBV18,TRBJ2-2,-,TRBD1,TGTGCCAGCTCACCACCGGGACAGGGTGCCACCGGGGAGCTGTTTTTT,CASSPPGQGATGELFF
TRBV7-9,TRBJ2-1,few,TRBD1,TGTGCCAGCAGCCCCCGGACAGGGAATAATGAGCAGTTCTTC,CASSPRTGNNEQFF
TRBV30,TRBJ1-1,-,TRBD1,TGTGCCTGGAGTATCCGGACAGGGTTGGTTGGGACTGAAGCTTTCTTT,CAWSIRTGLVGTEAFF
TRBV6-4,TRBJ1-5,few,TRBD1,TGTGCCAGCAGTGACACAGGGGGTACGCAGCCCCAGCATTTT,CASSDTGGTQPQHF
TRBV5-1,TRBJ2-3,-,TRBD1,TGCGCCAGCAGCCTGACTACAGGGGCTGGAACAGATACGCAGTATTTT,CASSLTTGAGTDTQYF
TRBV28,TRBJ2-7,few,-,TGTGCCAGCAGTTTACCGTTAGACGGGTTGAGCTCCTACGAGCAGTACTTC,CASSLPLDGLSSYEQYF
TRBV28,TRBJ2-5,-,-,TGTGCCAGCAGCCCCAGCAGGGCGCAGGATGAGACCCAGTACTTC,CASSPSRAQDETQYF
TRBV7-2,TRBJ1-3,-,-,TGTGCCAGCAGCTCGACAGTGAAAGGACACACCATATATTTT,CASSSTVKGHTIYF
TRBV5-6,TRBJ2-1,few,-,TGTGCCAGCAGCTTGGACTACACGAGCTCCTACAATGAGCAGTTCTTC,CASSLDYTSSYNEQFF
TRBV4-2,TRBJ1-1,-,-,TGTGCCAGCAGCCAAGATCGGGGGGCCGAAGCTTTCTTT,CASSQDRGAEAFF
TRBV11-2,TRBJ1-1,few,-,TGTGCCAGCAGCTTAGGCACAATGAACACTGAAGCTTTCTTT,CASSLGTMNTEAFF
TRBV4-1,TRBJ1-2,-,TRBD1,TGCGCCAGCAGCCCGCTGGGACAGGAGTACTATGGCTACACCTTC,CASSPLGQEYYGYTF
TRBV29-1,TRBJ1-2,-,TRBD1,TGCAGCACGGACAGGGACTACAACTATGGCTACACCTTC,CSTDRDYNYGYTF
TRBV2,TRBJ2-2,-,-,TGTGCCAGCATTCCTCGGCAGGGTACCCCCACCGGGGAGCTGTTTTTT,CASIPRQGTPTGELFF
TRBV7-9,TRBJ2-7,few,-,TGTGCCAGCAGCTCCCAGGGCGGGGCCGAGCAGTACTTC,CASSSQGGAEQYF
TRBV15,TRBJ2-1,-,TRBD2,TGTGCCACCAGCAGAGGCAAGGGACTAGCGGTATACTACAATGAGCAGTTCTTC,CATSRGKGLAVYYNEQFF
TRBV2,TRBJ2-1,few,TRBD2,TGTGCCAGCACGGGGGGGCAGCTTGAGCAGTTCTTC,CASTGGQLEQFF
TRBV7-2,TRBJ1-1,-,TRBD1,TGTGCCAGCAGCATAGGACAGGGGGCTTTGAACACTGAAGCTTTCTTT,CASSIGQGALNTEAFF
TRBV7-2,TRBJ2-5,few,TRBD2,TGTGCCAGCAGCCCTAGCGGGGGTTCACGGTGGGAGACCCAGTACTTC,CASSPSGGSRWETQYF
TRBV10-3,TRBJ1-5,-,-,TGTGCCATCAGTGAGTCGAGTTTGTTCCAGCCCCAGCATTTT,CAISESSLFQPQHF
TRBV30,TRBJ2-7,few,-,TGTGCCTGGAGTAACCCGGGGATATACGAGCAGTACTTC,CAWSNPGIYEQYF
TRBV4-3,TRBJ1-5,-,TRBD1,TGCGCCAGCAGCCAAGAGCACAGGGGCCACCAGCCCCAGCATTTT,CASSQEHRGHQPQHF
TRBV6-1,TRBJ1-1,-,-,TGTGCCAGCAGGGTAAGCACACAGAGGAACACTGAAGCTTTCTTT,CASRVSTQRNTEAFF
TRBV28,TRBJ2-7,few,-,TGTGCCAGCAGTTTATGGGGAGGTGGGGGAATGAGGAACGAGCAGTACTTC,CASSLWGGGGMRNEQYF
TRBV6-6,TRBJ2-7,once,-,TGTGCCAGCAGTTACCGCCCGAAGGGGGACGGTTACGAGCAGTACTTC,CASSYRPKGDGYEQYF
TRBV11-2,TRBJ2-1,-,-,TGTGCCAGCAGCTCCCCGGTAGGGGGGGTCCCCTCCTACAATGAGCAGTTCTTC,CASSSPVGGVPSYNEQFF